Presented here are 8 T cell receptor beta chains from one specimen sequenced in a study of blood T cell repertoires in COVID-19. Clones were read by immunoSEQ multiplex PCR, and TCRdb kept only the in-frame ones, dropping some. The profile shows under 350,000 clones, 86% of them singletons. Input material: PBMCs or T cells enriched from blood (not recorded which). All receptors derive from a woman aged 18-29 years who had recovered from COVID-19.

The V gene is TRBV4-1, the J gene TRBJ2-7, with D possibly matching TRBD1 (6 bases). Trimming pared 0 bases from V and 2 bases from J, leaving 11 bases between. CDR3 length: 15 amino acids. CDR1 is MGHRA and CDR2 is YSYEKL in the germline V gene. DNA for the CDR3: TGCGCCAGCAGCCAAGAAAGGACAGAAACCTACGAGCAGTACTTC. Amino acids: CASSQERTETYEQYF.

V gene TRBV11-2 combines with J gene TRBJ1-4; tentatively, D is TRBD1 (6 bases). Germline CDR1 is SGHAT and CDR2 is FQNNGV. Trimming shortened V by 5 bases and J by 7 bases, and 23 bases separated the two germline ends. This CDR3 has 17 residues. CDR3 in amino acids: CASSGRGTGIGREKLFF. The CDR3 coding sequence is TGTGCCAGCAGCGGCCGGGGTACAGGGATTGGGCGTGAAAAACTGTTTTTT.

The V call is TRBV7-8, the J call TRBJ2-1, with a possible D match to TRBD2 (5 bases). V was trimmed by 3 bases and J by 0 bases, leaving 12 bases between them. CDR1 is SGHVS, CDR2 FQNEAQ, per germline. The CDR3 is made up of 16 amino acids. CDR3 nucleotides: TGTGCCAGCAGCTTGATAGGGAGTTACTCCTACAATGAGCAGTTCTTC. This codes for CASSLIGSYSYNEQFF.

CDR3 nucleotide sequence: TGTGCCAGCAGCTTTAGCGGGAGGGCCTACGAGCAGTACTTC. This sequence encodes CASSFSGRAYEQYF. The chain has TRBV7-2 and TRBJ2-7; TRBD2 agrees at 11 bases. The CDR3 totals 14 residues. With 3 bases clipped from V and 2 bases from J, the junction kept 0 bases outside the gene matches. Looked up from germline, CDR1 is SGHTA and CDR2 is FQGNSA.

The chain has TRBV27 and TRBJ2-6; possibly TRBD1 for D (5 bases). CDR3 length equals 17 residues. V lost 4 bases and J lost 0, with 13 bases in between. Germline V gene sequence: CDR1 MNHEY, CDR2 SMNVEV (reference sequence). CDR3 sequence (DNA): TGTGCCAGCAGTTCGGCAGGGCCCTACTCTGGGGCCAACGTCCTGACTTTC. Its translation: CASSSAGPYSGANVLTF.

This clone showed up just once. The CDR3 loop is CASSSPGAGNQPQHF. CDR3 coding DNA: TGTGCCAGCAGCTCCCCAGGAGCGGGCAATCAGCCCCAGCATTTT. The chain carries TRBV7-8 and TRBJ1-5; no clear D gene. Germline-derived CDR1 and CDR2 are SGHVS and FQNEAQ. The ends were cut back, 4 bases at V and 2 bases at J, with 12 bases in the middle. This CDR3 is 15 amino acids long.

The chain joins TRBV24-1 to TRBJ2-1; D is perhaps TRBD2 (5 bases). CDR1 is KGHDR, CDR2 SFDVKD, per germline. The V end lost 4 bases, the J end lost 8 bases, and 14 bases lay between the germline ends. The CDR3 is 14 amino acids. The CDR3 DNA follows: TGTGCCACCAGTGAGTCCACGGGATTGCATGAGCAGTTCTTC. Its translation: CATSESTGLHEQFF.

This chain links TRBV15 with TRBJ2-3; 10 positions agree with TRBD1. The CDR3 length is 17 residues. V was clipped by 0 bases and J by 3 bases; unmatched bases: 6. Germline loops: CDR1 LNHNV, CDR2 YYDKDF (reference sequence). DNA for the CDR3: TGTGCCACCAGCAGAGATGAGGGACAGGGGACAACAGATACGCAGTATTTT. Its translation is CATSRDEGQGTTDTQYF.